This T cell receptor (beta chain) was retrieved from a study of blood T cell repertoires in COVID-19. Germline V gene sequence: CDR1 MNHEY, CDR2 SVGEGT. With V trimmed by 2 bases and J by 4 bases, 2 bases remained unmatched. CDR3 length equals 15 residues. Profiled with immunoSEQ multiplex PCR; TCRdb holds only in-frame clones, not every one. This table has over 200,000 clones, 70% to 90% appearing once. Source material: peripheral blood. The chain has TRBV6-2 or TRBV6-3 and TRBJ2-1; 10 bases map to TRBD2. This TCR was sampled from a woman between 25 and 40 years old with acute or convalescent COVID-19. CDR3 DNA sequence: TGTGCCAGCAGTTACGGTAGCGGGAGGTACAATGAGCAGTTCTTC. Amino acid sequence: CASSYGSGRYNEQFF.